The 2 T cell receptor beta chains below all came from one sample that was sequenced in a study of blood T cells in healthy people across ages. Through a sample-barcoded 5' primer and a J-beta primer mix, a second PCR was run for roughly 6 to 11 cycles. TCRdb recomputed calls from the 5' RACE reads with MiXCR, one row per CDR3 protein. This sample has 780,000 or so distinct CDR3 sequences, with around three fifths found just once. Sequenced sample: blood. The origin of the receptors is a man aged 40-49 years in good health.

A few counts support this clonotype. The rearrangement links TRBV25-1 to TRBJ2-5; maybe TRBD2 (5 bases). Germline V lookup: CDR1 MGHDK, CDR2 SYGVNS. There are 13 residues in the CDR3. Trimming removed 6 bases at V and 2 bases at J, with 10 bases between. The CDR3 sequence: CASRETGQETQYF. The CDR3 nucleotides read TGTGCCAGCAGAGAGACGGGACAAGAGACCCAGTACTTC. The whole variable domain, filled in from reference TRBV25-1 and TRBJ2-5, reads EADIYQTPRYLVIGTGKKITLECSQTMGHDKMYWYQQDPGMELHLIHYSYGVNSTEKGDLSSESTVSRIRTEHFPLTLESARPSHTSQYLCASRETGQETQYFGPGTRLLVL.

The chain employs TRBV6-2 or TRBV6-3 and TRBJ2-6; 9 nucleotides line up with TRBD1. Trimming removed 2 bases from V and 0 bases from J; junction bases left unmatched: 8. The V gene's germline CDR1 is MNHEY and CDR2 SVGEGT. The CDR3 length is 19 residues. CDR3: CASSYHTGTGLSGANVLTF. CDR3 nucleotide sequence: TGTGCCAGCAGTTACCATACCGGGACAGGGCTCTCTGGGGCCAACGTCCTGACTTTC.